These 29 T cell receptor beta chains were all obtained from the same sample, sequenced in a study of CD8+ T cells in alopecia areata. TCR sequencing used cDNA made by reverse transcription of extracted RNA. Measured with immunoSEQ multiplex PCR; TCRdb has only the in-frame clones, and not every one. The sample carries about 97,000 clones, around 45% recorded once. The sequencing input was CD4+ T cells sorted from blood. The receptors originated from a human donor with alopecia areata.

The chain uses TRBV19 and TRBJ2-7; D is perhaps TRBD1 (7 bases). CDR1 and CDR2 from the germline V gene are LNHDA and SQIVND (reference sequence). Trimming removed 1 base from V and 4 bases from J, with 11 bases in between. The CDR3 spans 14 residues. CDR3 bases: TGTGCCAGTAGTATAGGCGGGACAGATTACGAGCAGTACTTC. Protein product: CASSIGGTDYEQYF.

This clone was picked up a small number of times. The chain joins TRBV28 to TRBJ2-5; D unclear. CDR3 size: 12 residues. Germline V lookup: CDR1 MDHEN, CDR2 SYDVKM. The V end was cut by 10 bases, the J end by 4 bases, with 13 bases between. CDR3 protein: CATSPPTETQYF. The CDR3 DNA is TGTGCCACTTCCCCTCCTACAGAGACCCAGTACTTC.

CDR3 in DNA: TGTGCCAGCAGCTTTACAGCCTTCAATGAGCAGTTCTTC. Encoded protein: CASSFTAFNEQFF. The rearrangement links TRBV7-3 to TRBJ2-1, with D hard to call. This CDR3 is 13 amino acids long. Germline V gene sequence: CDR1 SGHTA, CDR2 FQGTGA. V lost 3 bases and J lost 6, with 9 bases in between. Based on the CDR3 plus reference TRBV7-3 and TRBJ2-1, the full variable domain is GAGVSQTPSNKVTEKGKYVELRCDPISGHTALYWYRQSLGQGPEFLIYFQGTGAADDSGLPNDRFFAVRPEGSVSTLKIQRTERGDSAVYLCASSFTAFNEQFFGPGTRLTVL.

The rearrangement joins TRBV27 to TRBJ2-1; 10 bases map to TRBD2. The trim removed 1 base at V and 5 bases at J, leaving 8 bases unmatched. The CDR3 is made up of 17 amino acids. The germline V gene has CDR1 MNHEY and CDR2 SMNVEV (reference sequence). CDR3 protein: CASSLWDSGGRDNEQFF. CDR3 sequence (DNA): TGTGCCAGCAGTTTATGGGATAGCGGGGGGCGTGACAATGAGCAGTTCTTC.

This clone was detected a few times. The chain is built from TRBV7-6 and TRBJ2-3; D perhaps matches TRBD1 (6 bases). The CDR3 totals 13 residues. Trimming cost V 7 bases and J 5 bases, with 13 bases left between them. In germline, CDR1 is SGHVS, CDR2 FNYEAQ. The CDR3 protein is CASTPGAGDTQYF. DNA of the CDR3: TGTGCCAGCACCCCAGGGGCTGGAGATACGCAGTATTTT.

The genes are TRBV7-2 and TRBJ1-6, with D perhaps matching TRBD1 (5 bases). The CDR3 runs 18 residues. With 1 base removed from V and 2 bases from J, the gap between germline ends came to 15 bases. Germline V lookup: CDR1 SGHTA, CDR2 FQGNSA. CDR3 protein: CASSLGRWRGAYNSPLHF. The CDR3 DNA reads as TGTGCCAGCAGCTTAGGAAGGTGGAGGGGCGCCTATAATTCACCCCTCCACTTT.

This clone was seen only a few times. This chain joins TRBV5-1 and TRBJ1-2, with 9 bases fitting TRBD1. The V and J ends lost 4 bases and 11 bases, in that order; junction bases with no gene match: 6. Germline loops: CDR1 SGHRS, CDR2 YFSETQ. This CDR3 region has 12 residues. The CDR3 bases are TGCGCCAGCAGCCCGGGGACAGGGTGGTACACCTTC. Translation gives CASSPGTGWYTF.

This clone occurred once. The V call is TRBV27, the J call TRBJ2-7; the match to TRBD2 covers 7 bases. CDR3 length: 13 amino acids. Germline CDR1 MNHEY, CDR2 SMNVEV (reference sequence). Losses at the gene ends were 3 bases for V and 8 bases for J; bases not matched to a gene: 7. The CDR3 spells CASSLGLGGKQYF. The CDR3 coding sequence is TGTGCCAGCAGTTTGGGTTTGGGGGGGAAGCAGTACTTC.

V and J are TRBV5-1 and TRBJ1-2; D not resolved. Trimming pared 4 bases from V and 8 bases from J, leaving 12 bases between. CDR3 length: 12 amino acids. CDR1 is SGHRS, CDR2 YFSETQ, per germline. CDR3 sequence (DNA): TGCGCCAGCAGCATTGACAAGACCGGCTACACCTTC. Its translation is CASSIDKTGYTF.

DNA of the CDR3: TGTGCCAGCAGCGTAGAGCGGACGATCGCGAACACCGGGGAGCTGTTTTTT. Amino acids: CASSVERTIANTGELFF. The chain recombines TRBV9 with TRBJ2-2; tentatively, D is TRBD2 (5 bases). Germline V gene lookup returns CDR1 SGDLS and CDR2 YYNGEE. The CDR3 is 17 residues long. Trimming pared 0 bases from V and 0 bases from J, leaving 12 bases between.

This clone was seen a few times. The rearrangement uses TRBV7-2 and TRBJ1-5, with D maybe TRBD1 (5 bases). The CDR3 extends over 16 amino acids. Germline V gives CDR1 SGHTA, CDR2 FQGNSA. Trimming shortened V by 1 base and J by 6 bases, and 16 bases separated the two germline ends. In DNA form, the CDR3 reads TGTGCCAGCAGCTTAGATGGGGCAGGCGGTGGTCAGCCCCAGCATTTT. This codes for CASSLDGAGGGQPQHF.

The J gene is TRBJ2-1, the V gene TRBV25-1; D call uncertain. CDR1 is MGHDK and CDR2 is SYGVNS in the germline V gene. The V gene lost 2 bases and the J gene lost 9 bases, with 8 bases spanning the gap. The CDR3 has 12 residues. The CDR3 bases are TGTGCCAGCAGTGAAAAGGGTCCTGAGCAGTTCTTC. The encoded protein is CASSEKGPEQFF.

This clone was observed a few times. The chain uses TRBV5-1 and TRBJ2-5, with 9 bases identical to TRBD1. Trimming cost V 2 bases and J 1 base; bases outside gene matches: 6. Germline lookup yields CDR1 SGHRS and CDR2 YFSETQ. There are 16 residues in the CDR3. The CDR3 nucleotides read TGCGCCAGCAGCTTTCCCTCGACAGGGGGCCAAGAGACCCAGTACTTC. This gives the protein CASSFPSTGGQETQYF.

The rearrangement uses TRBV7-3 and TRBJ2-1; no reliable D call. Germline V lookup: CDR1 SGHTA, CDR2 FQGTGA. The V gene lost 0 bases and the J gene lost 4 bases, with 10 bases spanning the gap. The CDR3 consists of 15 residues. The CDR3 region is CASSLTITVYNEQFF. As DNA, the CDR3 is TGTGCCAGCAGCTTAACCATAACAGTATACAATGAGCAGTTCTTC. The complete variable domain, with remaining parts taken from reference TRBV7-3 and TRBJ2-1, reads GAGVSQTPSNKVTEKGKYVELRCDPISGHTALYWYRQSLGQGPEFLIYFQGTGAADDSGLPNDRFFAVRPEGSVSTLKIQRTERGDSAVYLCASSLTITVYNEQFFGPGTRLTVL.

Regarding this clone: The same CDR3 arises from other DNA sequences in this sample as well. The chain employs TRBV5-1 and TRBJ1-2, with D hard to call. Trimming pared 2 bases from V and 2 bases from J, leaving 7 bases between. The CDR3 extends over 13 amino acids. Germline CDR1 reads SGHRS; CDR2 reads YFSETQ. CDR3 sequence: CASSLDTNYGYTF. The CDR3 DNA reads TGCGCCAGCAGCTTAGACACAAACTATGGCTACACCTTC.

The gene calls are TRBV5-1 and TRBJ1-1, with D tentatively TRBD1 (5 bases). Looked up from germline, CDR1 is SGHRS and CDR2 is YFSETQ. V was cut by 3 bases and J by 1 base, with 13 bases left in between. The CDR3 is 15 amino acids. CDR3 DNA sequence: TGCGCCAGCAGCTGGGGAACCGGGGGGAACACTGAAGCTTTCTTT. Protein sequence: CASSWGTGGNTEAFF.

The chain uses TRBV6-5 and TRBJ1-6; D is perhaps TRBD1 (5 bases). Germline-derived CDR1 and CDR2 are MNHEY and SVGAGI. V was cut by 2 bases and J by 7 bases, with 15 bases left in between. The CDR3 runs 16 residues. The CDR3 region is CASSYGRGRANSPLHF. The DNA of the CDR3 is TGTGCCAGCAGTTACGGGCGCGGCAGGGCAAATTCACCCCTCCACTTT.

The rearrangement joins TRBV30 to TRBJ2-6; no reliable D call. The CDR3 has 21 amino acids. V lost 6 bases and J 0 bases, leaving 30 bases between the germline ends. CDR1 and CDR2 from the germline V gene are GTSNPN and SVGIG (reference sequence). CDR3 DNA: TGTGCCTGCCCTTTACCAAGTACCACCACAGTCCGACTCTCTGGGGCCAACGTCCTGACTTTC. This translates into CACPLPSTTTVRLSGANVLTF. Complete variable domain (other parts from reference TRBV30 and TRBJ2-6): SQTIHQWPATLVQPVGSPLSLECTVEGTSNPNLYWYRQAAGRGLQLLFYSVGIGQISSEVPQNLSASRPQDRQFILSSKKLLLSDSGFYLCACPLPSTTTVRLSGANVLTFGAGSRLTVL.

The V call is TRBV7-9, the J call TRBJ2-7, with D possibly matching TRBD2 (5 bases). V was shortened by 5 bases and J by 3 bases, with 11 bases between the two germline ends. CDR3 size: 13 residues. Germline CDR1 and CDR2: SEHNR and FQNEAQ (reference sequence). The CDR3 DNA follows: TGTGCCAGCAGCCGCGGACTCAGCTACGAGCAGTACTTC. It encodes CASSRGLSYEQYF.

This clone has just a few counts. V usage is TRBV5-8 and J usage is TRBJ2-4; D could derive from TRBD1 or TRBD2 (5 bases each). Trimming left V 5 bases short and J 8 bases short, with 20 bases between. Germline CDR1 is SGHTS and CDR2 is YDEGEE. The CDR3 sequence is 15 residues long. DNA for the CDR3: TGTGCCAGCAGTCGGGACCTCGCAATGGGAGACATTCAGTACTTC. Its translation: CASSRDLAMGDIQYF.

With respect to this clone: Its ends do not fully match the called genes, so a read error is possible. The chain has TRBV2 and TRBJ2-3, with 7 bases matching TRBD1. Germline V gene sequence: CDR1 SNHLY, CDR2 FYNNEI. There are 14 residues in the CDR3. For the CDR3, the DNA is TGTGCCAGCAGTAGACAGGGCCGCACAGATGCGCAGTATTTT. As protein: CASSRQGRTDAQYF.

The chain carries TRBV18 and TRBJ2-5; unclear D gene. V dropped 3 bases and J dropped 3 bases, with 8 bases sitting between them. The CDR3 extends over 13 amino acids. CDR1 KGHSH and CDR2 LQKENI come from the germline V gene. CDR3 sequence reads: CASSPGIEETQYF. In DNA form, the CDR3 reads TGTGCCAGCTCACCTGGGATAGAAGAGACCCAGTACTTC.

This clone has a handful of counts. The genes are TRBV18 and TRBJ2-1; D unclear. CDR1 KGHSH and CDR2 LQKENI come from the germline V gene. The CDR3 runs 15 residues. V was shortened by 0 bases and J by 4 bases, with 10 bases between the two germline ends. The CDR3 DNA reads as TGTGCCAGCTCACCACCGGGTAGACTTTACAATGAGCAGTTCTTC. This translates into CASSPPGRLYNEQFF.

This clone was counted between two and nine times. The chain links TRBV29-1 to TRBJ2-3; tentative D call: TRBD2 (6 bases). Trimming stripped 4 bases from V and 0 bases from J, with 11 bases between. CDR1 is SQVTM and CDR2 is ANQGSEA in the germline V gene. The CDR3 contains 14 residues. CDR3 sequence reads: CSVGDLGSTDTQYF. In DNA, the CDR3 is TGCAGCGTTGGGGACTTAGGGAGCACAGATACGCAGTATTTT.

The chain recombines TRBV28 with TRBJ1-4, with TRBD1 matching over 8 bases. V gave up 4 bases and J gave up 8 bases; unmatched junction bases: 9. CDR1 and CDR2 from the germline V gene are MDHEN and SYDVKM. This CDR3 comprises 15 residues. CDR3 nucleotide sequence: TGTGCCAGCAGTTACCCCGACAGGGGTAGGGAAAAACTGTTTTTT. Amino acid sequence: CASSYPDRGREKLFF.

This chain joins TRBV2 and TRBJ2-3, with D perhaps given as TRBD1 or TRBD2 (6 bases each). Deletions cut 3 bases from V and 8 bases from J, with 24 bases between. CDR3 size: 17 residues. In germline, CDR1 is SNHLY, CDR2 FYNNEI. CDR3 in amino acids: CASSEDYGTRARRTQYF. The CDR3 DNA follows: TGTGCCAGCAGTGAGGACTACGGGACACGGGCACGTCGTACGCAGTATTTT.

This clone was seen only a few times. The genes are TRBV7-2 and TRBJ2-6, with a possible D match to TRBD2 (6 bases). The germline gives CDR1 SGHTA, CDR2 FQGNSA. This CDR3 has 17 amino acids. Between the trimmed V and J ends, which lost 5 bases and 0 bases, there was a span of 14 bases. CDR3 loop: CASSQGGVRSGANVLTF. CDR3 DNA sequence: TGTGCCAGCAGCCAAGGCGGGGTTCGCTCTGGGGCCAACGTCCTGACTTTC.

The J gene is TRBJ2-5, the V gene TRBV5-1, with 7 bases matching TRBD1. The trim removed 1 base at V and 4 bases at J, leaving 7 bases unmatched. CDR3 length equals 15 residues. CDR1 SGHRS and CDR2 YFSETQ come from the germline V gene. CDR3 nucleotide sequence: TGCGCCAGCAGCTTGAGTCCCAGGGGGATAGAGACCCAGTACTTC. Protein sequence: CASSLSPRGIETQYF.

The chain joins TRBV4-1 to TRBJ1-2, with a possible D match to TRBD1 (5 bases). V gave up 2 bases and J gave up 2 bases, with 15 bases separating them. In germline, CDR1 is MGHRA, CDR2 YSYEKL. The length of the CDR3 is 16 residues. In DNA form, the CDR3 reads TGCGCCAGCAGCCAAAGGGGCCGGGACGTAAACTATGGCTACACCTTC. This translates into CASSQRGRDVNYGYTF.